Below, 22 T cell receptor beta chains from the same sample are listed, as sequenced in a study of blood T cell repertoires in COVID-19 (dated by TCRdb to the early 2020s). Library method: the immunoSEQ multiplex PCR assay. TCRdb carries this immuneACCESS record with in-frame sequences only. Its versions omit some clonotypes, under half of them owing to an unresolved V gene in the studies checked, with the rest unexplained. This sample is represented by 140,000 to 150,000 clones; about 87% of them were singletons. Approximately 45% of the sample is taken by the ten largest. The sequencing input was peripheral blood. All receptors derive from a human donor in a cohort sampled during active COVID-19.

This chain links TRBV3-1 (or the pseudogene TRBV3-2) with TRBJ1-2; D gene ambiguous. Per germline, CDR1 LGHDT and CDR2 YNNKEL (reference sequence). CDR3 length: 13 amino acids. V lost 3 bases and J lost 8, with 13 bases in between. In nucleotides, the CDR3 is TGTGCCAGCAGCCAGAGAGAGGGCCTAGGCTACACCTTC. Encoded protein: CASSQREGLGYTF.

The gene calls are TRBV14 and TRBJ1-1; D is perhaps TRBD1 (5 bases). Looked up from germline, CDR1 is SGHDN and CDR2 is FVKESK. V lost 4 bases, J lost 4 bases, and 25 bases lay in between. This CDR3 is 18 amino acids long. CDR3: CASSRVWGRPPGGTEAFF. The CDR3 DNA reads TGTGCCAGCAGCCGCGTCTGGGGCAGGCCCCCGGGGGGCACTGAAGCTTTCTTT.

The chain has TRBV19 and TRBJ1-5; D remains unclear. Trimming left V 6 bases short and J 5 bases short, with 23 bases between. Germline V gives CDR1 LNHDA, CDR2 SQIVND (reference sequence). The CDR3 consists of 17 residues. The CDR3 DNA follows: TGTGCCAGTAGCAGGATAGGCCGCTCCCCAGGTGATCAGCCCCAGCATTTT. Residues: CASSRIGRSPGDQPQHF.

The J gene is TRBJ2-5, the V gene TRBV6-5; the D gene is possibly TRBD2 (5 bases). The length of the CDR3 is 14 residues. CDR1 and CDR2 (germline): MNHEY, SVGAGI. Trimming stripped 6 bases from V and 1 base from J, with 12 bases between. CDR3 in amino acids: CASRGVWGQETQYF. CDR3 coding DNA: TGTGCCAGCAGGGGAGTGTGGGGCCAAGAGACCCAGTACTTC.

V and J are TRBV2 and TRBJ1-3; D is perhaps TRBD1 (6 bases). V lost 3 bases, J lost 0 bases, and 15 bases lay in between. The CDR3 runs to 17 residues. Germline V gene sequence: CDR1 SNHLY, CDR2 FYNNEI. CDR3 DNA: TGTGCCAGCAGTGAGATGCTTGACAGGATCTCTGGAAACACCATATATTTT. Its protein product is CASSEMLDRISGNTIYF.

The V gene is TRBV4-1, the J gene TRBJ1-5, with D perhaps matching TRBD1 (5 bases). The CDR3 extends over 14 amino acids. Germline-derived CDR1 and CDR2 are MGHRA and YSYEKL. V was clipped by 5 bases and J by 1 base, with 9 bases between them. The CDR3 DNA sequence: TGCGCCAGCAGCGTGCCAGGGAGCAATCAGCCCCAGCATTTT. It yields the protein CASSVPGSNQPQHF.

This chain connects TRBV7-2 to TRBJ1-3; possible D gene TRBD1, 6 bases. Trimming removed 6 bases at V and 3 bases at J, with 15 bases between. CDR3 length equals 15 residues. CDR1 is SGHTA and CDR2 is FQGNSA in the germline V gene. The CDR3 is CASRFGGLGGNTIYF. CDR3 coding DNA: TGTGCCAGCAGATTCGGGGGGCTGGGTGGAAACACCATATATTTT.

The rearrangement joins TRBV6-2 or TRBV6-3 to TRBJ2-1, with a weak D call TRBD1 (5 bases). Trimming shortened V by 3 bases and J by 9 bases, and 15 bases separated the two germline ends. This CDR3 has 14 amino acids. Germline CDR1 is MNHEY and CDR2 is SVGEGT. The CDR3 coding sequence is TGTGCCAGCAGTTATTACAGGTTACCTTCTGAGCAGTTCTTC. This translates into CASSYYRLPSEQFF.

The J gene is TRBJ2-1, the V gene TRBV27, with D possibly being TRBD2 (6 bases). V was trimmed by 8 bases and J by 1 base, leaving 24 bases between them. The CDR3 loop spans 18 amino acids. Germline CDR1 and CDR2: MNHEY and SMNVEV (reference sequence). The CDR3 loop reads CASGHQLSGAGSYNEQFF. The CDR3 nucleotides are TGTGCCAGCGGCCACCAGTTATCCGGGGCGGGGTCCTACAATGAGCAGTTCTTC.

The V call is TRBV9, the J call TRBJ2-1, with 7 nucleotides matching TRBD1. V gave up 4 bases and J gave up 3 bases; unmatched junction bases: 7. The CDR3 has 15 residues. Germline values: CDR1 SGDLS, CDR2 YYNGEE. The CDR3 DNA follows: TGTGCCAGCAGCAGACAGGGAAAAATCTACAATGAGCAGTTCTTC. Protein: CASSRQGKIYNEQFF.

A single count supports this clone. The J gene is TRBJ1-1, the V gene TRBV4-1; 10 nucleotides match TRBD1. Germline V gene lookup returns CDR1 MGHRA and CDR2 YSYEKL. After removal of 4 bases from V and 1 base from J, the junction contained 0 bases not matched to a gene. The CDR3 loop spans 14 amino acids. CDR3 sequence: CASSRDRGNTEAFF. The CDR3 DNA sequence: TGCGCCAGCAGCCGGGACAGGGGGAACACTGAAGCTTTCTTT.

The gene calls are TRBV12-5 and TRBJ2-7, with D possibly matching TRBD1 (5 bases). V shed 1 base and J shed 2 bases, with 12 bases lying between them. The CDR3 has 15 amino acids. CDR1 is LGHNT, CDR2 FRNRAP, per germline. CDR3 amino acids: CASGLGNRPTYEQYV. The CDR3 region has the DNA TGTGCTAGTGGTTTGGGTAACAGGCCCACCTACGAGCAGTACGTC.

This clone has a handful of counts. The rearrangement links TRBV7-9 to TRBJ2-7, with a possible D match to TRBD1 (6 bases). The CDR3 has 13 amino acids. V was shortened by 5 bases and J by 5 bases, with 13 bases between the two germline ends. Looked up from germline, CDR1 is SEHNR and CDR2 is FQNEAQ (reference sequence). The CDR3 loop reads CASSLQGKDEQYV. In DNA form, the CDR3 reads TGTGCCAGCAGCCTCCAGGGGAAGGACGAGCAGTACGTC.

This rearrangement joins TRBV7-7 to TRBJ2-3; 9 bases are a match to TRBD2. The CDR3 extends over 19 amino acids. Germline loops: CDR1 SSHAT, CDR2 FNYEAQ (reference sequence). The ends lost 4 bases at V and 2 bases at J; junction bases unmatched: 16. CDR3 amino acids: CASSSPTTRTSAFTDTQYF. The CDR3 DNA follows: TGTGCCAGCAGCTCGCCCACTACCCGGACTAGCGCATTCACAGATACGCAGTATTTT.

The chain uses TRBV7-2 and TRBJ2-4, with 7 bases fitting TRBD1. Per germline, CDR1 SGHTA and CDR2 FQGNSA. The CDR3 contains 17 residues. V was pared by 2 bases and J by 3 bases, with 10 bases of the junction left unmatched. The CDR3 nucleotides read TGTGCCAGCAGCTTATCCGTCACAGGGGTTGGCAAAAACATTCAGTACTTC. This gives the protein CASSLSVTGVGKNIQYF.

The chain employs TRBV15 and TRBJ2-3; TRBD2 matches at 12 bases. The CDR3 has 16 amino acids. Germline CDR1 reads LNHNV; CDR2 reads YYDKDF (reference sequence). After removal of 5 bases from V and 4 bases from J, the junction contained 7 bases not matched to a gene. CDR3 region: CATSGLLAGGPDTQYF. CDR3 sequence (DNA): TGTGCCACCAGCGGCTTACTAGCGGGGGGTCCAGATACGCAGTATTTT.

In its sample, this clone was seen many times. The rearrangement uses TRBV6-5 and TRBJ2-3; 8 nucleotides align to TRBD2. The germline V gene has CDR1 MNHEY and CDR2 SVGAGI. V trimming: 8 bases; J trimming: 3 bases; junction bases outside the gene matches: 7. This CDR3 spans 14 amino acids. CDR3 protein: CASRTSSLTDTQYF. The CDR3 DNA is TGTGCCAGCCGGACTAGCAGTCTAACAGATACGCAGTATTTT.

This clone was seen only a few times. V and J are TRBV4-2 and TRBJ1-1, with D tentatively TRBD1 (6 bases). Trimming stripped 5 bases from V and 7 bases from J, with 20 bases between. Germline loops: CDR1 LGHNA, CDR2 YNFKEQ. The CDR3 extends over 15 amino acids. The CDR3 nucleotides are TGTGCCAGCAGCTTGGGGGCAGCCGGTAAGGGTGAAGCTTTCTTT. Protein sequence: CASSLGAAGKGEAFF.

The gene calls are TRBV5-1 and TRBJ1-1, with TRBD1 as a possible D gene (6 bases). There are 15 residues in the CDR3. Germline V gives CDR1 SGHRS, CDR2 YFSETQ. V was cut by 2 bases and J by 1 base, with 12 bases left in between. CDR3 loop: CASSFGGRPNTEAFF. The DNA of the CDR3 is TGCGCCAGCAGCTTTGGGGGCCGCCCGAACACTGAAGCTTTCTTT.

This clone was counted between two and nine times. The chain carries TRBV5-4 and TRBJ1-1; 7 nucleotides line up with TRBD1. With V trimmed by 5 bases and J by 7 bases, 11 bases remained unmatched. The CDR3 sequence is 14 residues long. Germline CDR1 is SGHNT and CDR2 is YYREEE (reference sequence). In DNA, the CDR3 is TGTGCCAGCAGTCCCCGTCCGGGACAGCGTGAAGCTTTCTTT. This encodes CASSPRPGQREAFF.

V is TRBV19 and J is TRBJ2-2; D perhaps matches TRBD1 (5 bases). Looked up from germline, CDR1 is LNHDA and CDR2 is SQIVND (reference sequence). The V gene lost 10 bases and the J gene lost 5 bases, with 20 bases spanning the gap. The CDR3 runs to 15 residues. Written as DNA, the CDR3 is TGTGCCACCGCCCTGACAGAACTGGGGACCGGGGAGCTGTTTTTT. This codes for CATALTELGTGELFF.

This clone was found once. This rearrangement joins TRBV15 to TRBJ2-7; tentatively, D is TRBD2 (6 bases). V lost 0 bases, J lost 3 bases, and 9 bases lay in between. This CDR3 comprises 14 residues. From germline, CDR1 is LNHNV and CDR2 YYDKDF (reference sequence). The DNA of the CDR3 is TGTGCCACCAGCAGAGAAGGGACTGGCTACGAGCAGTACGTC. Encoded protein: CATSREGTGYEQYV.